This T cell receptor beta chain was captured by sequencing in a study of T cell responses to AZD1222 COVID-19 vaccine. Points from the study as a whole: None of the repertoires were sampled until the peak T cell response had passed. Receipt of two AZD1222 doses was followed by a rise in Spike-specific TCR breadth and depth.

This table comes from immunoSEQ multiplex PCR, and its TCRdb copy is limited to in-frame clones, with some not included. The table has around 150,000 clones, 85% to 95% seen once. Concerning this clone itself: Its specificity is unknown.

Germline V gives CDR1 MNHEY, CDR2 SVGEGT. Trimming shortened V by 0 bases and J by 1 base, and 0 bases separated the two germline ends. The CDR3 totals 12 residues. The J gene is TRBJ2-5, the V gene TRBV6-2 or TRBV6-3; no clear D. Source: peripheral blood, taken on day 0 of AZD1222 vaccination. The sequence came from an adult in good health. The CDR3 protein is CASSYSQETQYF. Written as DNA, the CDR3 is TGTGCCAGCAGTTACTCCCAAGAGACCCAGTACTTC.